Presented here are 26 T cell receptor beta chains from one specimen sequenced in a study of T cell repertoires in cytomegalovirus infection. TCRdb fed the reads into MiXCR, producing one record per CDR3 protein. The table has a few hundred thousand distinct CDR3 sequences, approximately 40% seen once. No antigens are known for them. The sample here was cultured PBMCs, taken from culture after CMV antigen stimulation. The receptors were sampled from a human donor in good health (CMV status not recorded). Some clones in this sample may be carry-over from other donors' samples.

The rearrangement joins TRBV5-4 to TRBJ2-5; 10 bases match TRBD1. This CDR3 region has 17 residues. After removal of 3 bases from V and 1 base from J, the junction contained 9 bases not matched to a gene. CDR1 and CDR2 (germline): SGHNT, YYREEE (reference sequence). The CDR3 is CASSSGGQGMAQETQYF. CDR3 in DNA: TGTGCCAGCAGCTCGGGGGGACAGGGGATGGCCCAAGAGACCCAGTACTTC.

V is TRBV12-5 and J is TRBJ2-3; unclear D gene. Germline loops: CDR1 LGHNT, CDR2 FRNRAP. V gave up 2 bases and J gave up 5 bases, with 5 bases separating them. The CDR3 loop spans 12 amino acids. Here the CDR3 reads CASGLSRDTQYF. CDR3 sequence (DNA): TGTGCTAGTGGTTTGTCGCGAGATACGCAGTATTTT.

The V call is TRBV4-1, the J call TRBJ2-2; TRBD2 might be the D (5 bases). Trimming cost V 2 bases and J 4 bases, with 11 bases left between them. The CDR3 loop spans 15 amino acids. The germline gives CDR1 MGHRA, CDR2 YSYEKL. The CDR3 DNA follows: TGCGCCAGCAGCCAAATCGCCGAGGGCACCGGGGAGCTGTTTTTT. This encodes CASSQIAEGTGELFF.

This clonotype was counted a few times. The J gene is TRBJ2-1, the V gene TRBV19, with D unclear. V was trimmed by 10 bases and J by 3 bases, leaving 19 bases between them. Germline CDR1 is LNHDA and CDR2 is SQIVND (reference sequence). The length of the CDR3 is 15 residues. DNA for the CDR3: TGTGCCACTGCAACACGAGAAGGAGTCTACAATGAGCAGTTCTTC. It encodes CATATREGVYNEQFF.

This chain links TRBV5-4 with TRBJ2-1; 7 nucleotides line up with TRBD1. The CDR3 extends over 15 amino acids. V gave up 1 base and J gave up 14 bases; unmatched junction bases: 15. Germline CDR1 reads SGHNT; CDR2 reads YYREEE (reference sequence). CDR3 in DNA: TGTGCCAGCAGCTTGTCCCACACATCGGGACAGCGCAAGTTCTTC. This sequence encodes CASSLSHTSGQRKFF.

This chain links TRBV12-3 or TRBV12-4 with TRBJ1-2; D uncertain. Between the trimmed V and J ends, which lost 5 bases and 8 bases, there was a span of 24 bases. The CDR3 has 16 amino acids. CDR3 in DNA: TGTGCCAGCAGTCCTACAGTCGCATGGGATGCTAGGGGCTACACCTTC. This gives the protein CASSPTVAWDARGYTF.

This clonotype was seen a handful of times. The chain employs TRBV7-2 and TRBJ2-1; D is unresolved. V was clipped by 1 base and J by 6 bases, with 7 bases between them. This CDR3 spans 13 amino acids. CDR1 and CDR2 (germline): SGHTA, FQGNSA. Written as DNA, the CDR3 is TGTGCCAGCAGCTTAGATAGCCCCAATGAGCAGTTCTTC. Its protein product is CASSLDSPNEQFF.

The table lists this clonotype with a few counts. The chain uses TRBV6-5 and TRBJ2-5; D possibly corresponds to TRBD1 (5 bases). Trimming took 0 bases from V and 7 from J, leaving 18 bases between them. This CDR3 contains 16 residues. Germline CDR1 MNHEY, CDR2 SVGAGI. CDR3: CASSYSVRSDRRTQYF. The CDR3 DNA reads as TGTGCCAGCAGTTACTCTGTCAGGAGCGACAGAAGGACCCAGTACTTC.

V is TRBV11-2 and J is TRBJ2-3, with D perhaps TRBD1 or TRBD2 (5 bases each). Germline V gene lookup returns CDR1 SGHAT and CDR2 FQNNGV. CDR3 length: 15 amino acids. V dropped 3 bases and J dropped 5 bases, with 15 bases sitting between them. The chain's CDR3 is CASSFMWGSVDTQYF. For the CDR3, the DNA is TGTGCCAGCAGCTTTATGTGGGGGAGTGTAGATACGCAGTATTTT.

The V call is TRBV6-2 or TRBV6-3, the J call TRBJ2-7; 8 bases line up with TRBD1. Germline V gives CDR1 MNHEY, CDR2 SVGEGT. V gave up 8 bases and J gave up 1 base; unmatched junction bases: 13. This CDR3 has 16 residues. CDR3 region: CASLYATGGTSYEQYF. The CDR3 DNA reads TGTGCCAGCCTTTACGCCACAGGGGGAACTTCCTACGAGCAGTACTTC.

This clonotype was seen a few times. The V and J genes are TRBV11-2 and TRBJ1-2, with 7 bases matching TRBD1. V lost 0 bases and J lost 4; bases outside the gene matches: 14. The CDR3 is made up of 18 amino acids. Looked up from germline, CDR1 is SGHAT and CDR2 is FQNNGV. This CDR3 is CASSLDGPFTGEIYGYTF. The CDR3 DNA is TGTGCCAGCAGCTTAGATGGCCCCTTTACAGGGGAGATCTATGGCTACACCTTC. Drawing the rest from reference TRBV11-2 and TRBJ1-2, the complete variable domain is EAGVAQSPRYKIIEKRQSVAFWCNPISGHATLYWYQQILGQGPKLLIQFQNNGVVDDSQLPKDRFSAERLKGVDSTLKIQPAKLEDSAVYLCASSLDGPFTGEIYGYTFGSGTRLTVV.

As DNA, the CDR3 is TGTGCCAGCAGCCATGGGGGACTAGCGGGCCGTTACGAGCAGTACTTC. Its protein is CASSHGGLAGRYEQYF. This sequence joins TRBV7-8 and TRBJ2-7, with TRBD2 matching 12 bases. CDR1 SGHVS and CDR2 FQNEAQ come from the germline V gene. The CDR3 consists of 16 residues. V was clipped by 5 bases and J by 4 bases; unmatched bases: 9.

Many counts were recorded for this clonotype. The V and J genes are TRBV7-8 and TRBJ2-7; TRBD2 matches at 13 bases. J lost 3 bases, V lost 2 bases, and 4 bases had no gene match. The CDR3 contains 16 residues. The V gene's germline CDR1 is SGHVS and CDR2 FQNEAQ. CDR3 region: CASSLRTSGSSYEQYF. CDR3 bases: TGTGCCAGCAGCTTAAGGACTAGCGGGAGTAGCTACGAGCAGTACTTC.

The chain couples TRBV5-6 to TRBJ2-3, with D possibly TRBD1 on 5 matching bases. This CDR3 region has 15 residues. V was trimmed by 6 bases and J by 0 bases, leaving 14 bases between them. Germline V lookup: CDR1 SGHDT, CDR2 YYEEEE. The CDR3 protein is CASTNTGRSTDTQYF. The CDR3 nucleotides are TGTGCCAGCACAAACACAGGACGTAGCACAGATACGCAGTATTTT.

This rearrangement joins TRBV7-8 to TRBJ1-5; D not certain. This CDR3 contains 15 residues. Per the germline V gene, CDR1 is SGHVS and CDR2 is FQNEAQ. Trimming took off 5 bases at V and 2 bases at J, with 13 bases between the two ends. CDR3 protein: CASSELVGGNQPQHF. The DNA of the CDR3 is TGTGCCAGCAGCGAGTTGGTGGGAGGCAATCAGCCCCAGCATTTT.

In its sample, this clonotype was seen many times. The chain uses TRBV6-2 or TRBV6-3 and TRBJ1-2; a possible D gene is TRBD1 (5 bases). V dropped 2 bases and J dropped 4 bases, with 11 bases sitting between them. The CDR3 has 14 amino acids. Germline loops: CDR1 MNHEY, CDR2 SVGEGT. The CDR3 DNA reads TGTGCCAGCAGTTACCAAGGGGAATTCTATGGCTACACCTTC. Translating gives CASSYQGEFYGYTF.

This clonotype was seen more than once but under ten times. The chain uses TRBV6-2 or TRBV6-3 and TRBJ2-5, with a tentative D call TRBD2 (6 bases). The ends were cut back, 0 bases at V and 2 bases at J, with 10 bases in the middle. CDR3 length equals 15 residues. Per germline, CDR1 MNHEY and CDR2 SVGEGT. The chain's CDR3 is CASSYSTGGQETQYF. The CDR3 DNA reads TGTGCCAGCAGTTACTCGACTGGGGGGCAAGAGACCCAGTACTTC.

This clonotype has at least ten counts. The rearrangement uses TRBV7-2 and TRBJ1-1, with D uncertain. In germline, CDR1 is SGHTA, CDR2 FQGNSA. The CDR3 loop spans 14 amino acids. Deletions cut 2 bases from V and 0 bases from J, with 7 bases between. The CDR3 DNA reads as TGTGCCAGCAGCTTACGACGGTTGAACACTGAAGCTTTCTTT. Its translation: CASSLRRLNTEAFF.

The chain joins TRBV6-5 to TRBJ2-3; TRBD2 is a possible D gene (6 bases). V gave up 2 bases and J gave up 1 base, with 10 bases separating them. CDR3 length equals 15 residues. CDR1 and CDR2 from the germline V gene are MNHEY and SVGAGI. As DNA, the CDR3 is TGTGCCAGCAGTTACGCCGGGACTCGCACAGATACGCAGTATTTT. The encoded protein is CASSYAGTRTDTQYF.

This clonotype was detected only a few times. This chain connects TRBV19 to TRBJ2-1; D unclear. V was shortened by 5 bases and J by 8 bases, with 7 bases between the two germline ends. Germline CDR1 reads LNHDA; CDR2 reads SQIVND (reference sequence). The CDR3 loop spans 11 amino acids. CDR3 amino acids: CASSLWDEQFF. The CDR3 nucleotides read TGTGCCAGTAGTTTATGGGATGAGCAGTTCTTC.

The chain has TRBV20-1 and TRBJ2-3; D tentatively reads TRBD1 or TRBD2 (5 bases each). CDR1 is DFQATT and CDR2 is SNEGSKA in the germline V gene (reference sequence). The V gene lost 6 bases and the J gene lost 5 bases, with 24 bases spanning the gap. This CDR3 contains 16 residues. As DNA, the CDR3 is TGCAGTGCGAAAACCCGGGACCCAGCAGCAGTAGATACGCAGTATTTT. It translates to CSAKTRDPAAVDTQYF.

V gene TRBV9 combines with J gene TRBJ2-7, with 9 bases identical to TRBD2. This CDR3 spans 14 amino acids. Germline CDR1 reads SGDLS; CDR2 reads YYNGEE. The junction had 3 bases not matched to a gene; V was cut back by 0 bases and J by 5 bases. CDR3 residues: CASSVGGGDHEQYF. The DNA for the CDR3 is TGTGCCAGCAGCGTAGGCGGGGGGGACCACGAGCAGTACTTC.

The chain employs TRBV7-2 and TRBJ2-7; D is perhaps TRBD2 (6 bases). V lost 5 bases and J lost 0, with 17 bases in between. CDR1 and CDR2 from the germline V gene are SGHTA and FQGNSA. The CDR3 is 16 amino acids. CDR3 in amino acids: CASSRLVGGSSYEQYF. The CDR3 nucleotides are TGTGCCAGCAGCCGTCTTGTTGGGGGGAGCTCCTACGAGCAGTACTTC.

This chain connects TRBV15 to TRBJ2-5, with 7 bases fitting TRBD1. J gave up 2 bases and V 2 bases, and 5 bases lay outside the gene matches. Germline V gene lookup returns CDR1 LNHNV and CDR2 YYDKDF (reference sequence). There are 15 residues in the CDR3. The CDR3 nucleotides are TGTGCCACCAGCAGAAAACGACAGGGTCAAGAGACCCAGTACTTC. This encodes CATSRKRQGQETQYF.

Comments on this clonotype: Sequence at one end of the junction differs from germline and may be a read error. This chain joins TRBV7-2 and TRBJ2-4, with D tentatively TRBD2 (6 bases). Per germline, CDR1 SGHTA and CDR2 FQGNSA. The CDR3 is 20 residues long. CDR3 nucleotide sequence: TGTGCCGGCAGCTTAGTGAGGAGCCAGCCCCCTAGCGCTGGAGTGAACATTCAGTACTTC. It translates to CAGSLVRSQPPSAGVNIQYF.

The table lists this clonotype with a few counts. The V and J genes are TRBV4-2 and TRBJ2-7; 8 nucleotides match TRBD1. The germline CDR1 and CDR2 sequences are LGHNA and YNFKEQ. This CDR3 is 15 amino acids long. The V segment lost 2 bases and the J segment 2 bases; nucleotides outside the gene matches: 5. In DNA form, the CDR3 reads TGTGCCAGCAGCCAACAGGGGGCGGGTCCCTACGAGCAGTACTTC. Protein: CASSQQGAGPYEQYF.